These 26 T cell receptor beta chains came from one sample sequenced in a study of shared clonotypes between healthy human individuals. Clones were sequenced by immunoSEQ multiplex PCR, and TCRdb holds only the in-frame ones, with some missing. In the table there are under 1,900,000 clones, 98% to 99% of which are singletons. The source material was naive CD4+ T cells sorted from blood. Stated subset: CD45RA+ positively selected. The receptors derive from a man aged 30 to 45 in good health.

The rearrangement links TRBV9 to TRBJ1-1; possible D gene TRBD1, 6 bases. Trimming shortened V by 5 bases and J by 2 bases, and 16 bases separated the two germline ends. Germline V gives CDR1 SGDLS, CDR2 YYNGEE. This CDR3 is 15 amino acids long. The CDR3 bases are TGTGCCAGCAGTATATTGGACAGCAGCAACACTGAAGCTTTCTTT. Protein product: CASSILDSSNTEAFF. Full variable domain (rest looked up from reference TRBV9 and TRBJ1-1): DSGVTQTPKHLITATGQRVTLRCSPRSGDLSVYWYQQSLDQGLQFLIQYYNGEERAKGNILERFSAQQFPDLHSELNLSSLELGDSALYFCASSILDSSNTEAFFGQGTRLTVV.

The V gene is TRBV5-1, the J gene TRBJ2-1; 7 bases map to TRBD2. This CDR3 region has 15 residues. Germline V gene data show CDR1 as SGHRS and CDR2 as YFSETQ. With 0 bases clipped from V and 3 bases from J, the junction kept 3 bases outside the gene matches. The CDR3 spells CASSLEAGFYNEQFF. The CDR3 region has the DNA TGCGCCAGCAGCTTGGAAGCGGGATTCTACAATGAGCAGTTCTTC.

CDR3 sequence reads: CASSTDRASQYF. CDR3 in DNA: TGCGCCAGCAGCACGGACAGGGCGTCCCAGTACTTC. This chain uses TRBV5-1 with TRBJ2-5; 8 bases are a match to TRBD1. There are 12 residues in the CDR3. Looked up from germline, CDR1 is SGHRS and CDR2 is YFSETQ. The V gene end was trimmed by 4 bases and the J gene end by 9 bases; junction bases not matched to a gene: 5.

The rearrangement joins TRBV5-6 to TRBJ2-5, with 8 positions matching TRBD2. Germline-derived CDR1 and CDR2 are SGHDT and YYEEEE. V was clipped by 2 bases and J by 4 bases; unmatched bases: 4. The CDR3 is 14 amino acids. The CDR3 DNA sequence: TGTGCCAGCAGCTTCACTGGGACTAGAGAGACCCAGTACTTC. This sequence encodes CASSFTGTRETQYF.

The gene calls are TRBV10-1 and TRBJ2-1, with D perhaps being TRBD1 or TRBD2 (5 bases each). Germline CDR1 and CDR2: WNHNN and SYGVQD (reference sequence). The CDR3 extends over 15 amino acids. Trimming pared 3 bases from V and 0 bases from J, leaving 9 bases between. CDR3 region: CASSESGASYNEQFF. In DNA form, the CDR3 reads TGCGCCAGCAGTGAATCCGGGGCCTCCTACAATGAGCAGTTCTTC.

The genes are TRBV10-2 and TRBJ1-3; tentative D call: TRBD1 (5 bases). Germline CDR1 is WSHSY and CDR2 is SAAADI. V gave up 5 bases and J gave up 3 bases, with 11 bases separating them. The CDR3 contains 14 residues. In DNA form, the CDR3 reads TGCGCCAGCAGTCTGACCAGGGTTGGAAACACCATATATTTT. Translation: CASSLTRVGNTIYF.

In nucleotides, the CDR3 is TGTGCCAGCTCACCACTCCCGAGATCTCTTGGCGGGAGCACAGATACGCAGTATTTT. It specifies CASSPLPRSLGGSTDTQYF. The chain combines TRBV18 with TRBJ2-3; D might be TRBD2 (5 bases). This CDR3 is 19 amino acids long. V was pared by 1 base and J by 0 bases, with 20 bases between. Germline lookup yields CDR1 KGHSH and CDR2 LQKENI.

As DNA, the CDR3 is TGTGCCAGCAGTTTATACCCCGCGTTGGGGGGTAAAGATACGCAGTATTTT. Its translation: CASSLYPALGGKDTQYF. The V call is TRBV28, the J call TRBJ2-3, with a possible D match to TRBD2 (6 bases). V shed 1 base and J shed 5 bases, with 19 bases lying between them. The CDR3 length is 17 residues. Germline values: CDR1 MDHEN, CDR2 SYDVKM.

The CDR3 DNA reads TGCGCCAGCAGCTTGCTCGGTCGAGACAATGAGCAGTTCTTC. Translated, it gives CASSLLGRDNEQFF. The gene calls are TRBV5-1 and TRBJ2-1, with D uncertain. From germline, CDR1 is SGHRS and CDR2 YFSETQ. The CDR3 length is 14 residues. V shed 1 base and J shed 5 bases, with 10 bases lying between them.

This clone has a single count. The chain links TRBV7-9 to TRBJ2-1, with TRBD2 matching over 7 bases. The CDR3 consists of 13 residues. Per the germline V gene, CDR1 is SEHNR and CDR2 is FQNEAQ (reference sequence). J was trimmed by 8 bases and V by 10 bases; bases with no gene match: 11. The CDR3 region has the DNA TGTGCCATAAGGGCGGGAAGCGGGGATGAGCAGTTCTTC. Its protein is CAIRAGSGDEQFF. The full variable domain, rest sourced from reference TRBV7-9 and TRBJ2-1, is DTGVSQNPRHKITKRGQNVTFRCDPISEHNRLYWYRQTLGQGPEFLTYFQNEAQLEKSRLLSDRFSAERPKGSFSTLEIQRTEQGDSAMYLCAIRAGSGDEQFFGPGTRLTVL.

The chain has TRBV7-3 and TRBJ2-7, with D hard to call. V was clipped by 6 bases and J by 0 bases, with 12 bases between them. The CDR3 runs 14 residues. From germline, CDR1 is SGHTA and CDR2 FQGTGA. CDR3 coding DNA: TGTGCCAGCAGTATTGAACCCTTCTCCTACGAGCAGTACTTC. Translating gives CASSIEPFSYEQYF.

This chain links TRBV5-1 with TRBJ1-2; D not resolved. Trimming removed 8 bases from V and 6 bases from J, with 20 bases in between. Germline V gene data show CDR1 as SGHRS and CDR2 as YFSETQ. The CDR3 spans 14 residues. CDR3 DNA: TGCGCCAGTCGACCGACCCAGAGCGATAATGGCTACACCTTC. This sequence encodes CASRPTQSDNGYTF.

The CDR3 loop reads CASSYRSGGGQETQYF. CDR3 sequence (DNA): TGTGCCAGCAGTTACAGATCTGGGGGAGGGCAAGAGACCCAGTACTTC. The chain employs TRBV6-5 and TRBJ2-5; 7 bases agree with TRBD2. V was clipped by 2 bases and J by 2 bases; unmatched bases: 8. The CDR3 consists of 16 residues. Germline V gene lookup returns CDR1 MNHEY and CDR2 SVGAGI.

The chain has TRBV5-1 and TRBJ2-3, with 16 bases identical to TRBD2. Germline V CDR1 and CDR2: SGHRS, YFSETQ. This CDR3 spans 18 amino acids. Trimming cost V 4 bases and J 4 bases; bases outside gene matches: 9. The DNA of the CDR3 is TGCGCCAGCAGCCCGGGACTAGCGGGAGGGCGGGGTGCAGATACGCAGTATTTT. Translating gives CASSPGLAGGRGADTQYF.

The rearrangement uses TRBV28 and TRBJ1-4, with D unresolved. Germline CDR1 reads MDHEN; CDR2 reads SYDVKM. There are 13 residues in the CDR3. V was trimmed by 5 bases and J by 8 bases, leaving 12 bases between them. This CDR3 is CASSQVLAEKLFF. The DNA of the CDR3 is TGTGCCAGCAGTCAGGTTCTAGCCGAAAAACTGTTTTTT.

The gene calls are TRBV5-1 and TRBJ1-3; D unresolved. The CDR3 runs 16 residues. V gave up 2 bases and J gave up 0 bases, with 12 bases separating them. The germline gives CDR1 SGHRS, CDR2 YFSETQ. For the CDR3, the DNA is TGCGCCAGCAGCTTCGAGACCCCGCTCTCTGGAAACACCATATATTTT. Its protein product is CASSFETPLSGNTIYF.

This sequence joins TRBV7-9 and TRBJ1-2; 7 nucleotides match TRBD1. This CDR3 comprises 16 residues. Germline CDR1 is SEHNR and CDR2 is FQNEAQ (reference sequence). The V and J ends lost 2 bases and 6 bases, in that order; junction bases with no gene match: 12. CDR3: CASSLRKGAGEDGYTF. The CDR3, as DNA: TGTGCCAGCAGCTTACGCAAGGGGGCAGGGGAAGATGGCTACACCTTC. Drawing the rest from reference TRBV7-9 and TRBJ1-2, the complete variable domain is DTGVSQNPRHKITKRGQNVTFRCDPISEHNRLYWYRQTLGQGPEFLTYFQNEAQLEKSRLLSDRFSAERPKGSFSTLEIQRTEQGDSAMYLCASSLRKGAGEDGYTFGSGTRLTVV.

The rearrangement links TRBV5-1 to TRBJ2-7; either TRBD1 or TRBD2 may fit D (5 bases each). Germline CDR1 reads SGHRS; CDR2 reads YFSETQ. CDR3 length: 17 amino acids. V shed 5 bases and J shed 4 bases, with 25 bases lying between them. The CDR3 region is CASSIVEAPGYSYEQYF. The DNA for the CDR3 is TGCGCCAGCAGTATAGTGGAGGCGCCAGGGTATTCTTACGAGCAGTACTTC.

This rearrangement joins TRBV15 to TRBJ2-4; possibly TRBD2 for D (5 bases). V gave up 4 bases and J gave up 0 bases, with 10 bases separating them. There are 15 residues in the CDR3. CDR1 and CDR2 (germline): LNHNV, YYDKDF (reference sequence). CDR3 DNA sequence: TGTGCCACCAGCAAAAGAGCGGTAGCCAAAAACATTCAGTACTTC. The encoded protein is CATSKRAVAKNIQYF.

The chain couples TRBV30 to TRBJ2-3; TRBD2 agrees at 14 bases. Germline V gene data show CDR1 as GTSNPN and CDR2 as SVGIG (reference sequence). The V and J ends lost 5 bases and 1 base, in that order; junction bases with no gene match: 11. The CDR3 spans 18 residues. CDR3 residues: CAWGTSGSLYRGTDTQYF. For the CDR3, the DNA is TGTGCCTGGGGGACTAGCGGGAGTCTTTACAGGGGCACAGATACGCAGTATTTT.

This clone was seen once. The V call is TRBV18, the J call TRBJ2-7, with 7 nucleotides matching TRBD2. The CDR3 sequence is 17 residues long. The germline V gene has CDR1 KGHSH and CDR2 LQKENI. With V trimmed by 3 bases and J by 5 bases, 16 bases remained unmatched. The CDR3 loop is CASSPLSRIGGSDEQYF. CDR3 nucleotides: TGTGCCAGCTCACCCCTCTCGCGTATAGGCGGGAGTGACGAGCAGTACTTC.

The J gene is TRBJ2-7, the V gene TRBV4-3; no clear D. This CDR3 has 16 residues. Between the trimmed V and J ends, which lost 1 base and 2 bases, there was a span of 15 bases. Germline V CDR1 and CDR2: LGHNA, YSLEER. CDR3 sequence: CASSQVVGVKTYEQYF. For the CDR3, the DNA is TGCGCCAGCAGCCAAGTGGTTGGGGTTAAGACCTACGAGCAGTACTTC.

V gene TRBV30 combines with J gene TRBJ2-1; TRBD2 agrees at 11 bases. This CDR3 region has 11 residues. The germline gives CDR1 GTSNPN, CDR2 SVGIG (reference sequence). The V segment lost 5 bases and the J segment 15 bases; nucleotides outside the gene matches: 6. The CDR3 DNA sequence: TGTGCCTGGCTTATAGCGGGAGGGATGTTCTTC. Translation gives CAWLIAGGMFF.

This rearrangement joins TRBV2 to TRBJ1-5; D uncertain. Germline lookup yields CDR1 SNHLY and CDR2 FYNNEI. Trimming shortened V by 6 bases and J by 6 bases, and 6 bases separated the two germline ends. The CDR3 sequence is 11 residues long. CDR3 amino acids: CASSSGQPQHF. CDR3 DNA sequence: TGTGCCAGCAGCTCAGGTCAGCCCCAGCATTTT.

Of note for this clone: This sample includes further DNA sequences coding for the same CDR3. V usage is TRBV18 and J usage is TRBJ2-2; no clear D gene. V gave up 0 bases and J gave up 6 bases, with 5 bases separating them. This CDR3 region has 13 residues. The germline V gene encodes CDR1 KGHSH and CDR2 LQKENI. CDR3 sequence: CASSPPNSGELFF. The DNA for the CDR3 is TGTGCCAGCTCACCACCGAATTCCGGGGAGCTGTTTTTT.

V and J are TRBV5-1 and TRBJ1-1, with TRBD1 as a possible D gene (6 bases). Germline V lookup: CDR1 SGHRS, CDR2 YFSETQ. V lost 2 bases, J lost 3 bases, and 11 bases lay in between. The CDR3 runs 14 residues. CDR3 amino acids: CASSFRGPDTEAFF. Here the CDR3 DNA reads TGCGCCAGCAGCTTCAGGGGACCCGACACTGAAGCTTTCTTT.